This T cell receptor beta chain came from a study of OX40 agonist ivuxolimab in advanced cancers. Data came from immunoSEQ multiplex PCR; TCRdb stores just in-frame clones and leaves some out. The sample lists over 70,000 clones; around 90% were seen once. Per the germline V gene, CDR1 is SGHVS and CDR2 is FQNEAQ. The V segment lost 6 bases and the J segment 7 bases; nucleotides outside the gene matches: 16. CDR3 size: 18 residues. The J gene is TRBJ2-1, the V gene TRBV7-8; 12 nucleotides agree with TRBD2. The sequence came from an adult with an advanced solid tumor such as melanoma, head and neck, liver or kidney cancer. The sequences come from CD4+ or CD8+ T cells sorted from blood, collected in a trial of the OX40 agonist ivuxolimab. The CDR3 DNA follows: TGTGCCAGCAGTCCGAGGGGGCAAGGCACTAGCGGGAGGAATGAGCAGTTCTTC. Amino acids: CASSPRGQGTSGRNEQFF.